Presented here are 23 T cell receptor beta chains from one specimen sequenced in a study of cytomegalovirus exposure and HLA in healthy donors. Researchers ran the PCR with 60 Vbeta and 13 Jbeta primers. Clones were read by immunoSEQ multiplex PCR, and TCRdb kept only the in-frame ones, dropping some. Of about 200,000 clones in the sample, about 82% were seen once. Sample: PBMCs. The receptors here all came from a man aged 25-45 years in good health and CMV-seronegative.

The J gene is TRBJ2-2, the V gene TRBV7-9; D gene ambiguous. Trimming stripped 4 bases from V and 4 bases from J, with 7 bases between. Germline CDR1 and CDR2: SEHNR and FQNEAQ (reference sequence). The CDR3 is made up of 13 amino acids. CDR3 sequence reads: CASSWSGTGELFF. Written as DNA, the CDR3 is TGTGCCAGCAGCTGGTCGGGCACCGGGGAGCTGTTTTTT.

The chain employs TRBV19 and TRBJ2-5; tentatively, D is TRBD1 (5 bases). This CDR3 is built from 14 residues. CDR1 and CDR2 from the germline V gene are LNHDA and SQIVND (reference sequence). Trimming took 5 bases from V and 5 from J, leaving 15 bases between them. CDR3 DNA: TGTGCCAGTAGTCCATTCACCCCAGGGGAGACCCAGTACTTC. This encodes CASSPFTPGETQYF. Based on the CDR3 plus reference TRBV19 and TRBJ2-5, the full variable domain is DGGITQSPKYLFRKEGQNVTLSCEQNLNHDAMYWYRQDPGQGLRLIYYSQIVNDFQKGDIAEGYSVSREKKESFPLTVTSAQKNPTAFYLCASSPFTPGETQYFGPGTRLLVL.

V and J are TRBV6-5 and TRBJ2-3; 9 nucleotides align to TRBD2. CDR1 MNHEY and CDR2 SVGAGI come from the germline V gene. The CDR3 loop spans 16 amino acids. The ends lost 1 base at V and 6 bases at J; junction bases unmatched: 8. The CDR3 loop reads CASSYWGGGAFDTQYF. CDR3 in DNA: TGTGCCAGCAGTTACTGGGGCGGGGGGGCCTTTGATACGCAGTATTTT.

The gene calls are TRBV18 and TRBJ2-1; TRBD2 matches at 16 bases. The germline gives CDR1 KGHSH, CDR2 LQKENI. The CDR3 totals 19 residues. The ends lost 3 bases at V and 7 bases at J; junction bases unmatched: 12. CDR3 sequence (DNA): TGTGCCAGCTCACCCCTCCCCGGGACTAGCGGGGGGGCACGTAATGAGCAGTTCTTC. Its translation: CASSPLPGTSGGARNEQFF.

The chain links TRBV7-6 to TRBJ2-2, with D possibly being TRBD1 (6 bases). The CDR3 has 16 amino acids. Trimming removed 1 base at V and 4 bases at J, with 13 bases between. Germline V lookup: CDR1 SGHVS, CDR2 FNYEAQ. The CDR3 protein is CASSLVPGVATGELFF. As DNA, the CDR3 is TGTGCCAGCAGCTTAGTACCAGGGGTGGCCACCGGGGAGCTGTTTTTT. Variable domain in full (rest from reference TRBV7-6 and TRBJ2-2): GAGVSQSPRYKVTKRGQDVALRCDPISGHVSLYWYRQALGQGPEFLTYFNYEAQQDKSGLPNDRFSAERPEGSISTLTIQRTEQRDSAMYRCASSLVPGVATGELFFGEGSRLTVL.

The V and J genes are TRBV5-1 and TRBJ2-5, with D possibly TRBD2 on 5 matching bases. Per the germline V gene, CDR1 is SGHRS and CDR2 is YFSETQ. The CDR3 has 15 residues. The V and J ends lost 4 bases and 4 bases respectively, with 17 bases between them. CDR3 bases: TGCGCCAGCAGCGCACAACCGCTAGCAGGAGAGACCCAGTACTTC. Its protein product is CASSAQPLAGETQYF.

The V call is TRBV9, the J call TRBJ2-7; 12 nucleotides line up with TRBD1. Germline CDR1 is SGDLS and CDR2 is YYNGEE. The V gene end was trimmed by 4 bases and the J gene end by 4 bases; junction bases not matched to a gene: 3. This CDR3 spans 14 amino acids. CDR3 in amino acids: CASSRDRGRYEQYF. CDR3 coding DNA: TGTGCCAGCAGCCGGGACAGGGGGCGGTACGAGCAGTACTTC.

The chain has TRBV29-1 and TRBJ2-7, with TRBD1 matching over 12 bases. V lost 5 bases and J lost 5; bases outside the gene matches: 10. In germline, CDR1 is SQVTM, CDR2 ANQGSEA. The CDR3 sequence is 15 residues long. The CDR3 spells CSVLLLGQGADEQYF. The CDR3 nucleotides read TGCAGCGTTTTATTACTGGGACAGGGGGCTGACGAGCAGTACTTC.

This sequence joins TRBV6-5 and TRBJ1-2; 7 bases match TRBD1. CDR1 and CDR2 from the germline V gene are MNHEY and SVGAGI. With V trimmed by 6 bases and J by 2 bases, 3 bases remained unmatched. The CDR3 spans 13 residues. In DNA form, the CDR3 reads TGTGCCAGCAGGCGACAGGGCAACTATGGCTACACCTTC. Translated, it gives CASRRQGNYGYTF.

The chain recombines TRBV28 with TRBJ2-1, with D perhaps matching TRBD2 (6 bases). The CDR3 has 15 amino acids. Germline assignment: CDR1 MDHEN and CDR2 SYDVKM. V was shortened by 8 bases and J by 4 bases, with 18 bases between the two germline ends. CDR3 sequence (DNA): TGTGCCAGCTGTAAGCACGGGGCGGGATACAATGAGCAGTTCTTC. It encodes CASCKHGAGYNEQFF.

The chain combines TRBV5-4 with TRBJ2-5, with D perhaps TRBD2 (6 bases). Between the trimmed V and J ends, which lost 0 bases and 5 bases, there was a span of 8 bases. Looked up from germline, CDR1 is SGHNT and CDR2 is YYREEE (reference sequence). CDR3 length: 13 amino acids. The CDR3 region has the DNA TGTGCCAGCAGCTTGGCCAGCGGGGAGACCCAGTACTTC. Residues: CASSLASGETQYF. Together with reference TRBV5-4 and TRBJ2-5, the CDR3 gives the full variable domain: ETGVTQSPTHLIKTRGQQVTLRCSSQSGHNTVSWYQQALGQGPQFIFQYYREEENGRGNFPPRFSGLQFPNYSSELNVNALELDDSALYLCASSLASGETQYFGPGTRLLVL.

V and J are TRBV11-2 and TRBJ2-7, with D perhaps matching TRBD2 (6 bases). The CDR3 length is 14 residues. Germline loops: CDR1 SGHAT, CDR2 FQNNGV. V lost 5 bases to trimming and J lost 0 bases, with 11 bases between them. This chain's CDR3 is CASSRRGSSYEQYF. In DNA, the CDR3 is TGTGCCAGCAGCCGCCGGGGGAGCTCCTACGAGCAGTACTTC. Full variable domain (remainder filled in from reference TRBV11-2 and TRBJ2-7): EAGVAQSPRYKIIEKRQSVAFWCNPISGHATLYWYQQILGQGPKLLIQFQNNGVVDDSQLPKDRFSAERLKGVDSTLKIQPAKLEDSAVYLCASSRRGSSYEQYFGPGTRLTVT.

V and J are TRBV15 and TRBJ2-7; D is perhaps TRBD1 (6 bases). The V end lost 6 bases, the J end lost 3 bases, and 15 bases lay between the germline ends. The germline V gene encodes CDR1 LNHNV and CDR2 YYDKDF (reference sequence). The CDR3 is made up of 14 amino acids. The CDR3: CATSLLSGDYEQYF. CDR3 DNA sequence: TGTGCCACCAGTCTACTTTCAGGGGACTACGAGCAGTACTTC.

The rearrangement links TRBV6-1 to TRBJ1-1; 9 bases agree with TRBD1. Germline V gives CDR1 MNHNS, CDR2 SASEGT. The CDR3 is made up of 14 amino acids. Trimming took 6 bases from V and 4 from J; bases not matched to a gene: 6. CDR3 sequence (DNA): TGTGCCAGCAGGCGGACAGGGGCGCTCACTGAAGCTTTCTTT. It specifies CASRRTGALTEAFF.

The rearrangement uses TRBV2 and TRBJ2-7; 7 nucleotides agree with TRBD1. Per germline, CDR1 SNHLY and CDR2 FYNNEI. This CDR3 region has 10 residues. V was clipped by 11 bases and J by 5 bases; unmatched bases: 3. CDR3 bases: TGTGCCTCAGGGGGAAACGAGCAGTACTTC. This sequence encodes CASGGNEQYF.

To note about this clone: One end of the junction is discordant with germline, which a read error may explain. The chain recombines TRBV7-7 with TRBJ2-5; possible D gene TRBD1, 6 bases. This CDR3 comprises 14 residues. Germline-derived CDR1 and CDR2 are SSHAT and FNYEAQ (reference sequence). CDR3 nucleotide sequence: TGTGCTAGCATCCGGTTATCAGGGGCTGAGACCCAGTACTTC. It codes for CASIRLSGAETQYF. The whole variable domain, remainder taken from reference TRBV7-7 and TRBJ2-5, is GAGVSQSPRYKVTKRGQDVTLRCDPISSHATLYWYQQALGQGPEFLTYFNYEAQPDKSGLPSDRFSAERPEGSISTLTIQRTEQRDSAMYRCASIRLSGAETQYFGPGTRLLVL.

The V and J genes are TRBV2 and TRBJ1-5; 7 nucleotides align to TRBD1. The trim removed 5 bases at V and 7 bases at J, leaving 11 bases unmatched. Germline CDR1 SNHLY, CDR2 FYNNEI. This CDR3 is 15 amino acids long. The CDR3 DNA sequence: TGTGCCAGCAGTCCTCAGGGGGGCATTGGGCAGCCCCAGCATTTT. This encodes CASSPQGGIGQPQHF.

Details on this clone: Sequence at one end of the junction differs from germline and may be a read error. For the CDR3, the DNA is TGTTCCAGCAGCCCACTAAGGACCGGGACAGAAGCTTTCTTT. It encodes CSSSPLRTGTEAFF. The gene calls are TRBV7-9 and TRBJ1-1; D possibly corresponds to TRBD1 (6 bases). The CDR3 is 14 amino acids. The V gene's germline CDR1 is SEHNR and CDR2 FQNEAQ (reference sequence).

CDR3 protein: CASRGEGLAGGPRYEQFF. The DNA for the CDR3 is TGCGCCAGCCGGGGCGAGGGACTAGCGGGGGGGCCCCGGTATGAGCAGTTCTTC. J is TRBJ2-1 and V is TRBV5-1, with 16 bases fitting TRBD2. Per germline, CDR1 SGHRS and CDR2 YFSETQ. Trimming removed 7 bases from V and 8 bases from J; junction bases left unmatched: 15. The CDR3 contains 18 residues.

The chain carries TRBV7-6 and TRBJ2-3, with TRBD2 matching over 8 bases. With 5 bases clipped from V and 6 bases from J, the junction kept 13 bases outside the gene matches. The length of the CDR3 is 16 residues. The germline CDR1 and CDR2 sequences are SGHVS and FNYEAQ. Here the CDR3 DNA reads TGTGCCAGCAGCATATCCTCAGCGGGGGTGCTGGATACGCAGTATTTT. Its protein is CASSISSAGVLDTQYF.

About this clone: The same CDR3 also results from other DNA sequences found in this sample. The chain uses TRBV28 and TRBJ1-1; D uncertain. The CDR3 runs to 14 residues. Germline lookup yields CDR1 MDHEN and CDR2 SYDVKM. V lost 3 bases and J lost 0, with 8 bases in between. CDR3 bases: TGTGCCAGCAGTTTGCTGGGCATGAACACTGAAGCTTTCTTT. Encoded protein: CASSLLGMNTEAFF.

Here the CDR3 DNA reads TGCGCCAGCAGCCCGGACAGATCCTATAGCAATCAGCCCCAGCATTTT. It codes for CASSPDRSYSNQPQHF. The chain has TRBV4-3 and TRBJ1-5, with D maybe TRBD1 (6 bases). This CDR3 is built from 16 residues. V was clipped by 4 bases and J by 0 bases, with 13 bases between them. CDR1 is LGHNA and CDR2 is YSLEER in the germline V gene.

V is TRBV7-9 and J is TRBJ2-2; a weak D match, TRBD2 (6 bases). There are 14 residues in the CDR3. V lost 1 base and J 7 bases, leaving 10 bases between the germline ends. Germline V lookup: CDR1 SEHNR, CDR2 FQNEAQ (reference sequence). The CDR3: CASSLGLGGGELFF. The CDR3 DNA sequence: TGTGCCAGCAGCTTAGGTCTGGGAGGCGGGGAGCTGTTTTTT.